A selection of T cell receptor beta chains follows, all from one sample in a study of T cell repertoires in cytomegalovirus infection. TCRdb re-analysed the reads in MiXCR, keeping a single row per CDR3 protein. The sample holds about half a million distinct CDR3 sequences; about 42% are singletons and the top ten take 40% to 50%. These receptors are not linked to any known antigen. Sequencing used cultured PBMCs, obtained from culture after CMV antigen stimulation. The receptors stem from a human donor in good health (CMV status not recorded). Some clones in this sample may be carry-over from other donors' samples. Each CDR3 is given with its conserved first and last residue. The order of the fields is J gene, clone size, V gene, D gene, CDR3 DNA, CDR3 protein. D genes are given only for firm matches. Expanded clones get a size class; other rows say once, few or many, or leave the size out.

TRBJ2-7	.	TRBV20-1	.	TGCAGTGCTAGAGGTACCGGTACCGGTTACGAGCAGTACTTC	CSARGTGTGYEQYF
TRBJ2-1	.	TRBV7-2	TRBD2	TGTGCCAGCAGCTTAGATAGTAGCGGGACCTACAATGAGCAGTTCTTC	CASSLDSSGTYNEQFF
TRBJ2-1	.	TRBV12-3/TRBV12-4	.	TGTGCCAGCAGCCGACTAGGCAACAATGAGCAGTTCTTC	CASSRLGNNEQFF
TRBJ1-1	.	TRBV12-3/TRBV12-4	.	TGTGCCAGTAAAAGAAGGATGAACACTGAAGCTTTCTTT	CASKRRMNTEAFF
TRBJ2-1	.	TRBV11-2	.	TGTGCCAGCAGCTCCCCTCCCGCGAATGAGCAGTTCTTC	CASSSPPANEQFF
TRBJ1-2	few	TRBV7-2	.	TGTGCCAGCAGCTTATCAAACACCGGTAACTATGGCTACACCTTC	CASSLSNTGNYGYTF
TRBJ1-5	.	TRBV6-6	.	TGTGCCAGCAGTTACTCGAGGTTTCAGGGTCCAAGAAGGGGTAATCAGCCCCAGCATTTT	CASSYSRFQGPRRGNQPQHF
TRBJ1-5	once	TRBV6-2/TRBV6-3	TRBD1	TGTGCCAGCAGTTACTCGGACAGGACAGGGCAGCCCCAGCATTTT	CASSYSDRTGQPQHF
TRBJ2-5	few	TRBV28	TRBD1	TGTGCCAGCAGCGGACAGGGACAAGAGACCCAGTACTTC	CASSGQGQETQYF
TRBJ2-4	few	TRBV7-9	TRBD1	TGTGCCAGCAGCAACGGACAGGGCCCAAACATTCAGTACTTC	CASSNGQGPNIQYF
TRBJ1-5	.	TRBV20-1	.	TGCAGTGTTACGTATAGCAATCAGCCCCAGCATTTT	CSVTYSNQPQHF
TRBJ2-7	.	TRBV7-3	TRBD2	TGTGCCAGCAGCTTACTGGGCGGGAGGGCGGAGCAGTACTTC	CASSLLGGRAEQYF
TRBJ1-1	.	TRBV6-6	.	TGTGCCAGCAGTACCCAGACAGGAATGAACACTGAAGCTTTCTTT	CASSTQTGMNTEAFF
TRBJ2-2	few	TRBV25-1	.	TGTGCCAGCATGGGGACGACAGATTGGAACACCGGGGAGCTGTTTTTT	CASMGTTDWNTGELFF
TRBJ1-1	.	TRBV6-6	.	TGTGCCAGCAGAGCCTTAGGAGGGGCCACTGAAGCTTTCTTT	CASRALGGATEAFF
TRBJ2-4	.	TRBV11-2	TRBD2	TGTGCCAGCAGCTTACGGTCGGGGGGACCGAAAAACATTCAGTACTTC	CASSLRSGGPKNIQYF
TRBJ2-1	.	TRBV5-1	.	TGCGCCAGCAGCTTGACAGGGATCGGCGGTGAGCAGTTCTTC	CASSLTGIGGEQFF
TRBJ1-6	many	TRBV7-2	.	TGTGCCAGCAGCTCTGACAGAAATTCACCCCTCCACTTT	CASSSDRNSPLHF
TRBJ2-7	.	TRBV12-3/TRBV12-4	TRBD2	TGTGCCAGCAGTAGACTAGCGGGTTCCTACGAGCAGTACTTC	CASSRLAGSYEQYF
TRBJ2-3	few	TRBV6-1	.	TGTGCCAGCAGTCGTCGGACCTCCACAGATACGCAGTATTTT	CASSRRTSTDTQYF
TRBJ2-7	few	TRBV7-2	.	TGTGCCAGCAGCCTCCTTTGGGGTCGCGAGCAGTACTTC	CASSLLWGREQYF
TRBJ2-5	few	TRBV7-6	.	TGTGCCAGCAGCTTAGACCCAATGGGGGAGACCCAGTACTTC	CASSLDPMGETQYF
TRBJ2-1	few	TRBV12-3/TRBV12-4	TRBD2	TGTGCCAGCAACCTACAATCCGGGACTAGCGGAAGCTCCTACAATGAGCAGTTCTTC	CASNLQSGTSGSSYNEQFF
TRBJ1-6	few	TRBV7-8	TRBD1	TGTGCCAGCAGCTTTGTAGGGGGCGTGTATTCACCCCTCCACTTT	CASSFVGGVYSPLHF
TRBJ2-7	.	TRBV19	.	TGTGCCAGTAGTGAGGTTGTGGCCTACGAGCAGTACTTC	CASSEVVAYEQYF
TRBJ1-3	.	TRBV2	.	TGTGCCAGCACCCCGTATTCCTCTGGAAACACCATATATTTT	CASTPYSSGNTIYF
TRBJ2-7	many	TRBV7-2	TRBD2	TGTGCCAGCAGCTTAGGTAGCGGGTCCTACGAGCAGTACTTC	CASSLGSGSYEQYF
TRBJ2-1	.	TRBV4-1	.	TGCGCCAGCAGCCAAGATCTTAGGGAAGGGTCCTTCAATGAGCAGTTCTTC	CASSQDLREGSFNEQFF
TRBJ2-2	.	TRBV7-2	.	TGTGCCAGCAGCTTAGCCGTAAACGCGAACACCGGGGAGCTGTTTTTT	CASSLAVNANTGELFF
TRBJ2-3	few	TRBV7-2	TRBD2	TGTGCCAGCAGCTCTCGGACTAGAGATACGCAGTATTTT	CASSSRTRDTQYF
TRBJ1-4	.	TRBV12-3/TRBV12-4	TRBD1	TGTGCCAGCAGTTACAGGGGGCGTGAAAAACTGTTTTTT	CASSYRGREKLFF
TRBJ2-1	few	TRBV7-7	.	TGTGCCAGCAGCTTAGGTGACGTCAGCGAGCAGTTCTTC	CASSLGDVSEQFF
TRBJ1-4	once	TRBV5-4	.	TGTGCCAGCAGCTTCTATACTAATGAAAAACTGTTTTTT	CASSFYTNEKLFF
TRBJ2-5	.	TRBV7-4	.	TGTGCCAGCAGCACTATGACAGGCGGAGAGACCCAGTACTTC	CASSTMTGGETQYF
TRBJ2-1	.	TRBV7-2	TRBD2	TGTGCCAGCAGCTTAGGCCCCTCTAGCGGGAGGGCCCAATACAATGAGCAGTTCTTC	CASSLGPSSGRAQYNEQFF
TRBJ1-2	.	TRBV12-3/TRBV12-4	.	TGTGCCAGCGGGACACCAGCTTATGGCTACACCTTC	CASGTPAYGYTF
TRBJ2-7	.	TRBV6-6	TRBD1	TGTGCCAGCAGTTACAGACAGGGTGGGCCGTACGAGCAGTACTTC	CASSYRQGGPYEQYF
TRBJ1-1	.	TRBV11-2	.	TGTGCCAGCAGCTCCAATTATGGGGGGGGGCGACCTATGTACACTGAAGCTTTCTTT	CASSSNYGGGRPMYTEAFF
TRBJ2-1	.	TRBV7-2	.	TGTGCCAGCAGCTTTCGGCCGGACAATGAGCAGTTCTTC	CASSFRPDNEQFF
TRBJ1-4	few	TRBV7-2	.	TGTGCCAGCAGCCAGGACATTCGGGCTAATGAAAAACTGTTTTTT	CASSQDIRANEKLFF
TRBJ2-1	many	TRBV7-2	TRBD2	TGTGCCAGCAGCCTAGCGGGCGGTCCATCCCTCTCCTACAATGAGCAGTTCTTC	CASSLAGGPSLSYNEQFF
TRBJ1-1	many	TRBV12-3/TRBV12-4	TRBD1	TGTGCCAGCAGTTTAAGCAGGGGGACTGAAGCTTTCTTT	CASSLSRGTEAFF
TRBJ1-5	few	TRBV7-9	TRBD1	TGTGCCAGCAGTTGGACAGGGAGTGGTCAGCCCCAGCATTTT	CASSWTGSGQPQHF
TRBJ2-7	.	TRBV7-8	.	TGTGCCAGCAGTGTGCTAGTGGTGAACGAGCAGTACTTC	CASSVLVVNEQYF
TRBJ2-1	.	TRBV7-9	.	TGTGCCAGCAGCTTACTTACCGGGCACTATGAGCAGTTCTTC	CASSLLTGHYEQFF
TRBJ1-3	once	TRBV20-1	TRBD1	TGCAGTGCAAACAGGGGGCAGGAAAACACCATATATTTT	CSANRGQENTIYF
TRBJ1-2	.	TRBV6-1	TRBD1	TGTGCCAGCAGCCCTGCGACAGGGGGCAATGGCTACACCTTC	CASSPATGGNGYTF
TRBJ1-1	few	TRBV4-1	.	TGCGCCAGCAGCCAAGATGCCCCCCCGGGGAACACTGAAGCTTTCTTT	CASSQDAPPGNTEAFF